What follows is one TCR beta chain and its context. The antigen is unknown. The PBMCs originated from roughly 10 ml of fresh peripheral blood. The sequenced template was RNA, covering the TCR beta CDR3 region. The library came from an HTBI-primed first-round RT-PCR and a second-round multiplex PCR. TCRdb itself ran the multiplex PCR reads through MiXCR, one entry per CDR3 protein. The sample records about 740,000 distinct CDR3 sequences, approximately 40% being singletons. The data were taken from a study of Graves' ophthalmopathy and Graves' hyperthyroidism. Study results and caveats: Blood also held most thyroid clonotypes expanded above 0.001 frequency.

This CDR3 comprises 15 residues. With V trimmed by 6 bases and J by 4 bases, 6 bases remained unmatched. Germline CDR1 is SNHLY and CDR2 is FYNNEI. The specimen sequenced was peripheral blood. The receptor's source is an adult man with Graves' ophthalmopathy. The chain is built from TRBV2 and TRBJ1-3; 10 nucleotides align to TRBD1. The CDR3 spells CASRAGTGAGNTIYF. In nucleotides, the CDR3 is TGTGCCAGCAGAGCCGGGACAGGGGCAGGAAACACCATATATTTT. Together with reference TRBV2 and TRBJ1-3, the CDR3 gives the full variable domain: EPEVTQTPSHQVTQMGQEVILRCVPISNHLYFYWYRQILGQKVEFLVSFYNNEISEKSEIFDDQFSVERPDGSNFTLKIRSTKLEDSAMYFCASRAGTGAGNTIYFGEGSWLTVV.